A selection of T cell receptor beta chains follows, all from one sample in a study of T cells and copy number aberrations in small-cell lung cancer. The repertoire was sequenced with immunoSEQ multiplex PCR; TCRdb's copy has only in-frame clones and lacks some. The repertoire includes some 2,900 clones, roughly 80% of them detected once, and about 9.6% sits in the top ten. Sequencing was done on a sample of normal tissue next to the tumor. The receptor source for this set is a man in his 60s with small cell lung cancer. Each CDR3 is given with its conserved first and last residue. A D gene is named only where the DNA matches it firmly. Size values are once, few and many counts, or a class for expanded clones, and some rows have none.

CDR3	DNA	D	size	J	V
CASSLVGGDGNEQFF	TGTGCCAGCAGCTTGGTAGGAGGGGACGGCAATGAGCAGTTCTTC	.	once	TRBJ2-1	TRBV5-8
CSASMGPWGDF	TGCAGTGCTAGCATGGGGCCTTGGGGGGACTTC	.	.	TRBJ2-4	TRBV20-1
CASSSSVVGGGRETQYF	TGTGCCAGCAGCTCCTCCGTCGTGGGGGGGGGCCGGGAGACCCAGTACTTC	.	.	TRBJ2-5	TRBV7-2
CSVESPTRSSYNEQFF	TGCAGCGTTGAATCCCCGACCAGGAGCTCCTACAATGAGCAGTTCTTC	.	few	TRBJ2-1	TRBV29-1
CASSPGQGAYGYTF	TGTGCCAGCAGCCCAGGACAGGGGGCCTATGGCTACACCTTC	TRBD1	.	TRBJ1-2	TRBV7-3
CAIRGGGPKVNYGYTF	TGCGCCATCCGAGGGGGGGGACCAAAGGTTAACTATGGCTACACCTTC	.	once	TRBJ1-2	TRBV10-1
CASSMVNNEKLFF	TGTGCCAGCAGCATGGTTAATAATGAAAAACTGTTTTTT	.	.	TRBJ1-4	TRBV11-3
CASSESSYTEAFF	TGCGCCAGCAGTGAAAGCAGTTACACTGAAGCTTTCTTT	.	.	TRBJ1-1	TRBV10-2
CASSLDSETEAFF	TGCGCCAGCAGCTTGGATTCAGAAACTGAAGCTTTCTTT	.	.	TRBJ1-1	TRBV5-1
CASSLRTDGYEQYF	TGTGCCAGCTCACTTCGAACGGATGGCTACGAGCAGTACTTC	.	.	TRBJ2-7	TRBV18
CASSLVGVRGGTEAFF	TGTGCCAGCAGCTTAGTCGGGGTTAGGGGTGGCACTGAAGCTTTCTTT	.	.	TRBJ1-1	TRBV13
CASSVGTGDSPLHF	TGTGCCAGCAGCGTAGGGACAGGGGATTCACCCCTCCACTTT	TRBD1	.	TRBJ1-6	TRBV9
CASSLGLGGSTNYGYTF	TGTGCCAGCAGCTTAGGCCTTGGTGGTTCAACCAACTATGGCTACACCTTC	.	.	TRBJ1-2	TRBV13
CSVASGRSYNEQFF	TGCAGCGTCGCCAGCGGGCGCTCCTACAATGAGCAGTTCTTC	.	.	TRBJ2-1	TRBV29-1
CASIDSQGGTEAFF	TGTGCCAGCATCGACTCACAGGGAGGGACTGAAGCTTTCTTT	.	.	TRBJ1-1	TRBV6-6
CASSLAGDGTDTQYF	TGTGCCAGCAGCTTAGCGGGGGACGGCACAGATACGCAGTATTTT	.	.	TRBJ2-3	TRBV11-3
CASSLDDWSMNTEAFF	TGTGCCAGCAGCTTGGATGATTGGAGCATGAACACTGAAGCTTTCTTT	.	.	TRBJ1-1	TRBV5-4
CASSRGLAGEETQYF	TGTGCCAGCAGCCGGGGACTAGCGGGAGAAGAGACCCAGTACTTC	TRBD2	.	TRBJ2-5	TRBV7-9
CASSEGTGIGNSPLHF	TGTGCCAGCAGTGAAGGGACAGGGATAGGTAATTCACCCCTCCACTTT	TRBD1	.	TRBJ1-6	TRBV6-1
CASSPRDRTNTGELFF	TGCGCCAGCAGCCCCAGGGACAGAACGAACACCGGGGAGCTGTTTTTT	TRBD1	.	TRBJ2-2	TRBV5-1
CASSLGEAGNTIYF	TGTGCCAGCAGCTTGGGGGAAGCTGGAAACACCATATATTTT	.	once	TRBJ1-3	TRBV5-4
CASSASGQGIPGELFF	TGTGCCAGCAGCGCCTCGGGACAGGGTATACCCGGGGAGCTGTTTTTT	TRBD1	.	TRBJ2-2	TRBV7-9
CASSKQGLNTEAFF	TGTGCCAGCAGTAAACAGGGATTGAACACTGAAGCTTTCTTT	.	.	TRBJ1-1	TRBV27
CASSLEGREGYTF	TGTGCCAGCAGCTTGGAGGGGCGGGAAGGCTACACCTTC	.	.	TRBJ1-2	TRBV5-4
CASSIGSGLMNTEAFF	TGTGCCAGTAGTATTGGTTCGGGGCTCATGAACACTGAAGCTTTCTTT	.	.	TRBJ1-1	TRBV19
CASSYDRSRAAFF	TGTGCCAGCAGCTATGACAGGTCGCGTGCGGCTTTCTTT	.	.	TRBJ1-1	TRBV14
CASSLTGGLETQYF	TGTGCCAGCAGCTTGACAGGGGGATTGGAGACCCAGTACTTC	TRBD1	.	TRBJ2-5	TRBV11-2
CASSQLGQTGYTF	TGTGCCAGCAGTCAACTGGGACAGACTGGCTACACCTTC	TRBD1	.	TRBJ1-2	TRBV27